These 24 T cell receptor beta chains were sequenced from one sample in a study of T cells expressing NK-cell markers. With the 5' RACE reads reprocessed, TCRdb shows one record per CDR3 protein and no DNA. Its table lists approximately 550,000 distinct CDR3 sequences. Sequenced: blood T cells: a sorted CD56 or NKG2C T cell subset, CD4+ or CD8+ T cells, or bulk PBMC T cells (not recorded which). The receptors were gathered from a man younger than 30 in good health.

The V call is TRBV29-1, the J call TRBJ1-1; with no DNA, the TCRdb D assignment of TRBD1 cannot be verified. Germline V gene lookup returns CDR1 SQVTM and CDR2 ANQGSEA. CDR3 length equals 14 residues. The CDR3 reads CSVEDARGETEAFF.

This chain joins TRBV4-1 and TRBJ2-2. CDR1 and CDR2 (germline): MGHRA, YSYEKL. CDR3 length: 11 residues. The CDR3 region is CASKEAGELFF.

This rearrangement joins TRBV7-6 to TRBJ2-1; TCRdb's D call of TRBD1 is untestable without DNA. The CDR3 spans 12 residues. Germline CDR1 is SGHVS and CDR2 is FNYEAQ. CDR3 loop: CASSPGYLEQFF.

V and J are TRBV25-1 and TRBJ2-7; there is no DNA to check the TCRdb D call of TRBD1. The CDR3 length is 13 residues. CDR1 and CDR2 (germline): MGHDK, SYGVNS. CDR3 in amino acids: CASTGQATYEQYF.

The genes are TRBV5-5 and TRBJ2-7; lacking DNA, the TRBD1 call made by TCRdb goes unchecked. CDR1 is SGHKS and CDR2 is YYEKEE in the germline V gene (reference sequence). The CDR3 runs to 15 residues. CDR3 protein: CASSLGGTEPPEQYF.

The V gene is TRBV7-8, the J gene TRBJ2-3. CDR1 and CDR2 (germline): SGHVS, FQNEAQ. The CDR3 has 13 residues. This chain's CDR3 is CASGHSSTDTQYF.

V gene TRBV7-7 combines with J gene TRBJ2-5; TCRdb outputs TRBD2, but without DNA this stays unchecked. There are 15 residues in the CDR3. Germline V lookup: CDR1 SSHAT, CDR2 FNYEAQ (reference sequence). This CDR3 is CASSLVGSGSETQYF.

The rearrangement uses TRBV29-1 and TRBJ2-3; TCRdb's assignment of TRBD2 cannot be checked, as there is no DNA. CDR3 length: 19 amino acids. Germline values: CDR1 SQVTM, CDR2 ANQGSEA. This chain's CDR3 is CSVEEGLAGDQLFTDTQYF.

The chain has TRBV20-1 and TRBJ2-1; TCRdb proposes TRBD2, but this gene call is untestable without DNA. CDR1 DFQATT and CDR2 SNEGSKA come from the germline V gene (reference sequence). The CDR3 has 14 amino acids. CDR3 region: CSARKGTRYNEQFF.

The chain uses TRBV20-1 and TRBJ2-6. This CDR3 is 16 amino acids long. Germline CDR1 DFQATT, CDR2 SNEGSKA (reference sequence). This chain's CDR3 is CSARVWLSSGANVLTF.

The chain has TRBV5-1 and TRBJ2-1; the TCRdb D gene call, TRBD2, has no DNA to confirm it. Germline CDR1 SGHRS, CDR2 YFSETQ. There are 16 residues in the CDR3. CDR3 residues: CASSLTSGSTRNEQFF.

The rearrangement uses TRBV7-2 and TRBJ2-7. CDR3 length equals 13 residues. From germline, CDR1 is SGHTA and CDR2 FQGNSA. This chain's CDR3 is CASSKTLEHEQYF.

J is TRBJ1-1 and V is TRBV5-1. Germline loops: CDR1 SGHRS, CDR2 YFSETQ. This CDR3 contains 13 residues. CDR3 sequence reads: CASISTGGLEAFF.

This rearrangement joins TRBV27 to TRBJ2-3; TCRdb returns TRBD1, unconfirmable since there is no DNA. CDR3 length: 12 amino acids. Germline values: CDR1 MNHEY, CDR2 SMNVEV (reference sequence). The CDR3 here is CASSGTGDTQYF.

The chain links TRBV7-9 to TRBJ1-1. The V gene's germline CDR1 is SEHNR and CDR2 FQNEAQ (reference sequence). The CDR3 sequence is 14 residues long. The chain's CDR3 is CASSADRGFTEAFF.

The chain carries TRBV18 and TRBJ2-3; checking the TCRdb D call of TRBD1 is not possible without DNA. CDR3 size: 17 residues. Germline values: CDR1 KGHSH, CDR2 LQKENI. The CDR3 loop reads CASSPVRDSKGTDTQYF.

This CDR3 reads CAWSKPLAGFDNEQFF. The chain links TRBV30 to TRBJ2-1; the TRBD2 assignment by TCRdb is unverifiable without DNA. The CDR3 is 16 residues long. Germline V gene sequence: CDR1 GTSNPN, CDR2 SVGIG (reference sequence). Full variable domain (missing parts from reference TRBV30 and TRBJ2-1): SQTIHQWPATLVQPVGSPLSLECTVEGTSNPNLYWYRQAAGRGLQLLFYSVGIGQISSEVPQNLSASRPQDRQFILSSKKLLLSDSGFYLCAWSKPLAGFDNEQFFGPGTRLTVL.

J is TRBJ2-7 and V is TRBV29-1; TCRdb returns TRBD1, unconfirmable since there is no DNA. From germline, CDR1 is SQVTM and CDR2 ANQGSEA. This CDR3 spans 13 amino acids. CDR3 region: CSGIDRGTFEQYF.

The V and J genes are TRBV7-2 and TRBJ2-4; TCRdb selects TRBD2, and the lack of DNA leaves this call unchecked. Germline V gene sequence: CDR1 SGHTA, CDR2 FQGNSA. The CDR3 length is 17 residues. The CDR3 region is CASSLALPLAGDDIQYF.

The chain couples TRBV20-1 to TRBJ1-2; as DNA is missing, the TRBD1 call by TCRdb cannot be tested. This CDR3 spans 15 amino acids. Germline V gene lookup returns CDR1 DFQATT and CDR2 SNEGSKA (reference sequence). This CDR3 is CSGDSDRRANYGYTF.

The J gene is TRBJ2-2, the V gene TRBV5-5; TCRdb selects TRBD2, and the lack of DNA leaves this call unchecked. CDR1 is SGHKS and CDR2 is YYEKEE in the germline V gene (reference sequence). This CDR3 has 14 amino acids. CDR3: CASLLASNTGELFF.

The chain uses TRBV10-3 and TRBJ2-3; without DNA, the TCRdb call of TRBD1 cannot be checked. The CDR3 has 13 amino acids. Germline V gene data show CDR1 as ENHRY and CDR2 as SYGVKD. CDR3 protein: CAISALSTDTQYF.

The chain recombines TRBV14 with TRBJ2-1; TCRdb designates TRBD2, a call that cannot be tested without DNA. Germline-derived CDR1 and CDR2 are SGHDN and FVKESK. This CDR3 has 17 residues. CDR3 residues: CASSHFSGRASYNEQFF.

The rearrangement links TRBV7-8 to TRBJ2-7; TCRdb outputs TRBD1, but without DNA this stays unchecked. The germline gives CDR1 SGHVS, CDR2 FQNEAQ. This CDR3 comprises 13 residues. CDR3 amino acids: CASSSGVDYEQYF.